These 23 T cell receptor beta chains were sequenced from one sample in a study of T-cell reconstitution after alpha-beta-depleted transplantation in children. The TCRbeta library was prepared with unique molecular identifiers. TCRdb reprocessed the PCR reads with MiXCR, giving one entry per CDR3 protein. The sample includes some 590,000 distinct CDR3 sequences, about 10% seen only once; the top ten take around 4%. The sequenced sample was PBMCs from the stem cell graft donor, obtained from the stem cell graft. These TCRs come from a human donor who donated a stem cell graft to a child with acute myeloid leukemia.

This clonotype was recorded a few times. V and J are TRBV5-5 and TRBJ1-1, with a weak D call TRBD1 (6 bases). Germline CDR1 is SGHKS and CDR2 is YYEKEE (reference sequence). The CDR3 length is 13 residues. The ends were cut back, 7 bases at V and 1 base at J, with 11 bases in the middle. The CDR3 protein is CASLWTENTEAFF. The CDR3 DNA reads TGTGCCAGCCTATGGACAGAGAACACTGAAGCTTTCTTT. Together with reference TRBV5-5 and TRBJ1-1, the CDR3 gives the full variable domain: DAGVTQSPTHLIKTRGQQVTLRCSPISGHKSVSWYQQVLGQGPQFIFQYYEKEERGRGNFPDRFSARQFPNYSSELNVNALLLGDSALYLCASLWTENTEAFFGQGTRLTVV.

A few counts support this clonotype. The chain carries TRBV5-5 and TRBJ2-7; 9 nucleotides match TRBD2. CDR1 is SGHKS, CDR2 YYEKEE, per germline (reference sequence). Unmatched junction bases numbered 6, after V lost 4 bases and J lost 1 base. CDR3 length: 15 amino acids. This chain's CDR3 is CASSVTSGQSYEQYF. CDR3 bases: TGTGCCAGCAGCGTGACTAGCGGCCAATCCTACGAGCAGTACTTC.

The rearrangement links TRBV3-1 to TRBJ2-7; 7 bases are a match to TRBD1. The trim removed 0 bases at V and 12 bases at J, leaving 5 bases unmatched. Germline CDR1 is LGHDT and CDR2 is YNNKEL (reference sequence). The CDR3 runs to 12 residues. The CDR3: CASSQDKGATYF. CDR3 bases: TGTGCCAGCAGCCAAGATAAGGGGGCCACGTACTTC.

The chain links TRBV4-3 to TRBJ2-7, with D unclear. Trimming stripped 1 base from V and 7 bases from J, with 14 bases between. The CDR3 runs 14 residues. Germline lookup yields CDR1 LGHNA and CDR2 YSLEER. CDR3 protein: CASSQVIGGREQYF. The CDR3 DNA reads as TGCGCCAGCAGCCAAGTTATAGGTGGAAGGGAGCAGTACTTC.

This clonotype was seen at least ten times. The genes are TRBV7-9 and TRBJ2-7; D gene unclear. This CDR3 contains 12 residues. The germline V and J ends were trimmed by 5 bases and 7 bases, with 12 bases remaining between them. CDR1 SEHNR and CDR2 FQNEAQ come from the germline V gene (reference sequence). CDR3 sequence (DNA): TGTGCCAGCAGCCTCCTAGAATTAGAGCAGTACTTC. Translating it yields CASSLLELEQYF. Drawing the rest from reference TRBV7-9 and TRBJ2-7, the complete variable domain is DTGVSQNPRHKITKRGQNVTFRCDPISEHNRLYWYRQTLGQGPEFLTYFQNEAQLEKSRLLSDRFSAERPKGSFSTLEIQRTEQGDSAMYLCASSLLELEQYFGPGTRLTVT.

J is TRBJ2-2 and V is TRBV12-3 or TRBV12-4, with D possibly being TRBD2 (7 bases). V was cut by 0 bases and J by 1 base, with 15 bases left in between. This CDR3 has 18 amino acids. The CDR3 spells CASSLAIGGAGNTGELFF. Here the CDR3 DNA reads TGTGCCAGCAGTTTAGCGATAGGGGGGGCCGGGAACACCGGGGAGCTGTTTTTT.

In this sample, this clonotype turned up many times. The V gene is TRBV12-3 or TRBV12-4, the J gene TRBJ1-1; no firm D call. With 1 base removed from V and 8 bases from J, the gap between germline ends came to 8 bases. The CDR3 loop spans 12 amino acids. In DNA form, the CDR3 reads TGTGCCAGCAGTTTAGGTCCAGGAGAAGCTTTCTTT. It specifies CASSLGPGEAFF.

On this clonotype: A read error is possible here, since a much larger clone lies one base away. The rearrangement links TRBV12-3 or TRBV12-4 to TRBJ1-5; no clear D. The CDR3 has 13 amino acids. DNA for the CDR3: TGTCCCAGCAGTTTAGACTTTCTTCAGCCCCAGCATTTT. It encodes CPSSLDFLQPQHF.

This clonotype showed up many times. This chain joins TRBV27 and TRBJ2-3, with 11 bases that match TRBD2. Germline V gene data show CDR1 as MNHEY and CDR2 as SMNVEV (reference sequence). V lost 5 bases to trimming and J lost 4 bases; unmatched junction nucleotides: 11. The CDR3 runs to 17 residues. The CDR3 region has the DNA TGTGCCAGCAGTCCCCCTAGCGGGAGGAATTATGCAGATACGCAGTATTTT. Translating it yields CASSPPSGRNYADTQYF.

This clonotype was seen only a few times. V usage is TRBV6-1 and J usage is TRBJ1-2, with TRBD1 identical over 7 bases. The CDR3 consists of 13 residues. Per the germline V gene, CDR1 is MNHNS and CDR2 is SASEGT. Trimming at V came to 6 bases and at J to 8 bases, leaving 9 bases not matched to a gene. The CDR3 DNA sequence: TGTGCCAGCAGCTCGGGACAGCAGCGAGGCTACACCTTC. Translation gives CASSSGQQRGYTF.

CDR3: CASTPRISDSYEQYF. As DNA, the CDR3 is TGCGCCAGCACCCCCCGGATTAGCGACTCCTACGAGCAGTACTTC. This chain uses TRBV5-1 with TRBJ2-7; a weak D match, TRBD2 (5 bases). The CDR3 runs to 15 residues. Between the trimmed V and J ends, which lost 6 bases and 0 bases, there was a span of 16 bases. Germline-derived CDR1 and CDR2 are SGHRS and YFSETQ.

The gene calls are TRBV20-1 and TRBJ2-3; 11 bases agree with TRBD2. From germline, CDR1 is DFQATT and CDR2 SNEGSKA (reference sequence). This CDR3 has 18 residues. V shed 5 bases, J shed 1 base, and the junction held 14 bases outside the gene matches. The CDR3 reads CSAPSLAGGRSGTDTQYF. In DNA, the CDR3 is TGCAGTGCTCCTAGTTTAGCGGGAGGGAGAAGCGGCACAGATACGCAGTATTTT.

The rearrangement joins TRBV15 to TRBJ1-5; D gene uncertain. Germline assignment: CDR1 LNHNV and CDR2 YYDKDF (reference sequence). This CDR3 contains 14 residues. Trimming removed 1 base from V and 0 bases from J, with 4 bases in between. The CDR3 nucleotides are TGTGCCACCAGCAGAGGGGATAGCAATCAGCCCCAGCATTTT. This translates into CATSRGDSNQPQHF. Filled out from reference TRBV15 and TRBJ1-5, the complete variable domain reads DAMVIQNPRYQVTQFGKPVTLSCSQTLNHNVMYWYQQKSSQAPKLLFHYYDKDFNNEADTPDNFQSRRPNTSFCFLDIRSPGLGDTAMYLCATSRGDSNQPQHFGDGTRLSIL.

This chain uses TRBV7-2 with TRBJ2-1, with 11 bases that match TRBD2. The CDR3 runs to 17 residues. CDR1 and CDR2 (germline): SGHTA, FQGNSA. V shed 4 bases and J 6 bases; nucleotides not matched to a gene: 11. CDR3 sequence (DNA): TGTGCCAGCAGCTACCGAACTAGCGGGAGTCGGGGCAATGAGCAGTTCTTC. It codes for CASSYRTSGSRGNEQFF.

The sample holds many counts of this clonotype. The rearrangement links TRBV10-3 to TRBJ2-1, with 10 bases identical to TRBD2. Germline V CDR1 and CDR2: ENHRY, SYGVKD. The J segment lost 8 bases and the V segment lost 6 bases, leaving 10 bases of the junction unmatched. This CDR3 is 15 amino acids long. CDR3 protein: CAIRTTASGSYEQFF. The CDR3 DNA reads as TGTGCCATCAGGACCACCGCTAGCGGGAGTTATGAGCAGTTCTTC.

The chain joins TRBV19 to TRBJ2-3; 7 bases match TRBD2. The CDR3 totals 15 residues. CDR1 is LNHDA, CDR2 SQIVND, per germline (reference sequence). Trimming cost V 4 bases and J 0 bases; bases outside gene matches: 4. CDR3 protein: CASSSGRASTDTQYF. As DNA, the CDR3 is TGTGCCAGTAGTAGCGGGAGAGCTAGCACAGATACGCAGTATTTT.

In its sample, this clonotype was seen a few times. This chain uses TRBV20-1 with TRBJ2-3; weak D call: TRBD2 (5 bases). The CDR3 totals 14 residues. In germline, CDR1 is DFQATT, CDR2 SNEGSKA (reference sequence). With 0 bases removed from V and 1 base from J, the gap between germline ends came to 8 bases. CDR3 loop: CSARDAGRTDTQYF. The CDR3 bases are TGCAGTGCTAGAGATGCGGGCCGCACAGATACGCAGTATTTT.

Only a few counts were recorded for this clonotype. This sequence joins TRBV6-5 and TRBJ2-3; D gene unclear. The CDR3 contains 15 residues. With 0 bases removed from V and 5 bases from J, the gap between germline ends came to 12 bases. CDR1 and CDR2 (germline): MNHEY, SVGAGI. The CDR3 protein is CASSYSDGGIDTQYF. CDR3 nucleotides: TGTGCCAGCAGTTACTCGGACGGCGGCATAGATACGCAGTATTTT.

This clonotype was recorded a few times. This chain connects TRBV30 to TRBJ2-7, with 7 nucleotides matching TRBD1. The CDR3 is made up of 13 amino acids. V gave up 2 bases and J gave up 3 bases; unmatched junction bases: 4. The germline V gene encodes CDR1 GTSNPN and CDR2 SVGIG (reference sequence). CDR3 sequence: CAWSLQGFYEQYF. The CDR3 nucleotides are TGTGCCTGGAGTCTACAGGGGTTCTACGAGCAGTACTTC.

The rearrangement uses TRBV21-1 and TRBJ1-1; the table gives TRBD1 as D, unverified against the DNA. TRBV21-1 is a pseudogene segment. This CDR3 spans 21 amino acids. The chain's CDR3 is CASSKVEDEDKSGGPNTKAFF. The CDR3 bases are TGTGCCAGCAGCAAAGTTGAGGATGAGGATAAGTCAGGGGGCCCGAACACTAAAGCTTTCTTT.

The chain employs TRBV20-1 and TRBJ2-1; 9 nucleotides match TRBD2. The CDR3 is made up of 12 amino acids. Germline CDR1 is DFQATT and CDR2 is SNEGSKA (reference sequence). The V gene end was trimmed by 5 bases and the J gene end by 6 bases; junction bases not matched to a gene: 2. CDR3 nucleotide sequence: TGCAGTGCTGGCGGGAGGGCCAATGAGCAGTTCTTC. Protein sequence: CSAGGRANEQFF.

The CDR3 sequence is CSASGAGSTNEKLFF. CDR3 DNA: TGCAGTGCTTCAGGGGCAGGTTCCACTAATGAAAAACTGTTTTTT. This chain uses TRBV20-1 with TRBJ1-4, with D perhaps matching TRBD1 (6 bases). Germline CDR1 DFQATT, CDR2 SNEGSKA (reference sequence). Deletions cut 5 bases from V and 2 bases from J, with 15 bases between. The CDR3 is 15 amino acids.

The chain has TRBV6-5 and TRBJ2-7, with 8 bases aligning to TRBD2. The junction had 7 bases not matched to a gene; V was cut back by 4 bases and J by 5 bases. The CDR3 totals 14 residues. CDR1 is MNHEY, CDR2 SVGAGI, per germline. This CDR3 reads CASSSGLVVNEQYF. CDR3 coding DNA: TGTGCCAGCAGTTCGGGACTAGTAGTCAACGAGCAGTACTTC.